The rows below give T cell receptor beta chains drawn from one sample of a study of T cells after posttransplantation cyclophosphamide. This table comes from immunoSEQ multiplex PCR, and its TCRdb copy is limited to in-frame clones, with some not included. The sample contains 40,000 to 60,000 clones, none of them singletons. Material: PBMCs. These receptors were collected from a middle-aged man in good health, CMV-negative, and a related stem cell transplant donor. Each CDR3 is given with its conserved first and last residue. D genes are given only for firm matches. Clone size reads once, few, many, or a class if the clone is expanded.

TRBJ1-2 | TRBV6-5 | many | . | TGTGCCAGCAGTTACTCGATTTATACTGCTAACTATGGCTACACCTTC | CASSYSIYTANYGYTF
TRBJ1-4 | TRBV6-5 | many | . | TGTGCCAGCAGTTACTCCGGAGGGCGCCATGAAAAACTGTTTTTT | CASSYSGGRHEKLFF
TRBJ1-6 | TRBV28 | few | . | TGTGCCAGTGCGACTATTCTGAGCTCCTATAATTCACCCCTCCACTTT | CASATILSSYNSPLHF
TRBJ2-7 | TRBV2 | many | TRBD1 | TGTGCCAGCAGTGCGAGGACAGGGATCTACGAGCAGTACTTC | CASSARTGIYEQYF
TRBJ2-7 | TRBV30 | many | TRBD1 | TGTGCCTGGAGTGTAGACAGGGTAATTGGCGAGCAGTACTTC | CAWSVDRVIGEQYF
TRBJ2-1 | TRBV10-2 | many | TRBD2 | TGCGCCAGCAGTCCTAGCGGGAACTACAATGAGCAGTTCTTC | CASSPSGNYNEQFF
TRBJ1-1 | TRBV4-1 | many | TRBD1 | TGCGCCAGCAGCCCCGGGACAGGGGTTCGGGGAGCTTTCTTT | CASSPGTGVRGAFF
TRBJ2-7 | TRBV5-1 | many | TRBD1 | TGCGCCAGCAGCTCGAGACAGGGGCCCTACGAGCAGTACTTC | CASSSRQGPYEQYF
TRBJ1-5 | TRBV2 | many | . | TGTGCCAGCAGTGAAGATCTGGGACTACGGCCTTCTGGTCAGCCCCAGCATTTT | CASSEDLGLRPSGQPQHF
TRBJ2-1 | TRBV7-6 | many | . | TGTGCCAGCAGTGATACTAGGTTCTACAATGAGCAGTTCTTC | CASSDTRFYNEQFF
TRBJ2-1 | TRBV6-6 | many | . | TGTGCCAGCTCAGGGCGAATCAATGAGCAGTTCTTC | CASSGRINEQFF
TRBJ2-3 | TRBV28 | many | . | TGTGCCAGCAGTTTGATCCCTAGAGGAGATACGCAGTATTTT | CASSLIPRGDTQYF
TRBJ2-7 | TRBV4-3 | many | . | TGCGCCAGCAGCCCCCAGTCCCAGGGGGGATCCTACGAGCAGTACTTC | CASSPQSQGGSYEQYF
TRBJ1-5 | TRBV9 | many | . | TGTGCCAGCAGCGTAGATCTTAATCAGCCCCAGCATTTT | CASSVDLNQPQHF
TRBJ1-2 | TRBV27 | many | . | TGTGCCAGCAGTTTAAGGCCCCCTGGGACATTCTCTTATGGCTACACCTTC | CASSLRPPGTFSYGYTF
TRBJ2-7 | TRBV6-5 | many | TRBD1 | TGTGCCAGCAGTTACTCGGACAGGGGGGCTTACGAGCAGTACTTC | CASSYSDRGAYEQYF
TRBJ2-1 | TRBV15 | many | . | TGTGCCACCAGCAGAGATAGAATCAATGAGCAGTTCTTC | CATSRDRINEQFF
TRBJ2-2 | TRBV19 | many | TRBD1 | TGTGCCAGTAGTACTGACAGGGTCTGGACCGGGGAGCTGTTTTTT | CASSTDRVWTGELFF
TRBJ2-7 | TRBV4-2 | many | TRBD1 | TGTGCCAGCAGCCAAGCAAGCGGACAGGGTCCCTACGAGCAGTACTTC | CASSQASGQGPYEQYF
TRBJ2-5 | TRBV5-1 | many | . | TGCGCCAGCAGCTTGGGGCCACGAGAGGGAGAGACCCAGTACTTC | CASSLGPREGETQYF
TRBJ2-1 | TRBV7-9 | many | TRBD2 | TGTGCCAGCAGCCCCTTAGCGGGAGCGAAGGGCAATGAGCAGTTCTTC | CASSPLAGAKGNEQFF
TRBJ2-1 | TRBV29-1 | many | TRBD2 | TGCAGCGGCGCGCTAGCGGACTACTCCAATGAGCAGTTCTTC | CSGALADYSNEQFF
TRBJ2-7 | TRBV27 | many | . | TGTGCCAGCAGTTTACTTAGTGGCGAGCAGTACTTC | CASSLLSGEQYF
TRBJ2-1 | TRBV28 | many | . | TGTGCCAGCAGTTTCGAGGCCCTGAGGGATGAGCAGTTCTTC | CASSFEALRDEQFF
TRBJ2-2 | TRBV28 | many | . | TGTGCCAGCAAAGAAGACTCGAACACCGGGGAGCTGTTTTTT | CASKEDSNTGELFF
TRBJ2-7 | TRBV7-2 | many | . | TGTGCCAGCAGCTTCAACAGGGATACCTACGAGCAGTACTTC | CASSFNRDTYEQYF
TRBJ1-5 | TRBV28 | many | TRBD1 | TGTGCCAGCAGTTTACCGGAAGGGGGCCGCAATCAGCCCCAGCATTTT | CASSLPEGGRNQPQHF
TRBJ2-2 | TRBV6-6 | many | TRBD2 | TGTGCCAGCGGGAGGCGACTAGCGGGCACCGGGGAGCTGTTTTTT | CASGRRLAGTGELFF
TRBJ1-5 | TRBV2 | many | TRBD1 | TGTGCCAGCTCTGCGGGACAGCTCAATCAGCCCCAGCATTTT | CASSAGQLNQPQHF
TRBJ1-1 | TRBV7-9 | many | . | TGTGCCAGCAGCTTAGGCAGGGCGAACACTGAAGCTTTCTTT | CASSLGRANTEAFF